Listed below are T cell receptor beta chains from one sample, sequenced in a study of blood T cell repertoires in COVID-19. Data came from immunoSEQ multiplex PCR; TCRdb stores just in-frame clones and leaves some out. The sample has 60,000 or so clones; approximately 80% are singletons. Sequencing was performed on peripheral blood. These receptors originate from a human donor in a cohort sampled during active COVID-19. Each CDR3 is given with its conserved first and last residue. A D gene is named only where the DNA matches it firmly. Expanded clones get a size class; other rows say once, few or many, or leave the size out.

J	V	size	D	DNA	CDR3
TRBJ1-1	TRBV2	once	-	TGTGCCAGCAGGGTAGGGAGCGTGAACACTGAAGCTTTCTTT	CASRVGSVNTEAFF
TRBJ2-2	TRBV6-5	-	TRBD1	TGTGCCAGCGCAGTGGGGGACAGAAACACCGGGGAGCTGTTTTTT	CASAVGDRNTGELFF
TRBJ1-5	TRBV5-4	-	-	TGTGCCAGCAGCTTGGGAGGGAATAGCAATCAGCCCCAGCATTTT	CASSLGGNSNQPQHF
TRBJ2-6	TRBV3-1/TRBV3-2	-	-	TGTGCCAGCAGCCAAGAATCTGGGGCTCCCGATTTC	CASSQESGAPDF
TRBJ2-3	TRBV27	-	-	TGTGCCAGCAGATTAACAGGGTTCAGCACAGATACGCAGTATTTT	CASRLTGFSTDTQYF
TRBJ2-3	TRBV7-8	-	TRBD1	TGTGCCAGCAGCTTCGGCGGTCAGGGGGCAAGAGATACGCAGTATTTT	CASSFGGQGARDTQYF
TRBJ2-7	TRBV2	-	TRBD2	TGTGCCAGCAGTAAATCGGGGACTAGCGGATACGAGCAGTACTTC	CASSKSGTSGYEQYF
TRBJ2-7	TRBV19	once	TRBD1	TGTGCCAGTAGTATAGTAAGGACAGGGGTCTACGAGCAGTACTTC	CASSIVRTGVYEQYF
TRBJ2-1	TRBV11-2	-	TRBD2	TGTGCCAGCAGCTCTCAGCTTTGGGGGACTAGCGGGAGTTATGAGCAGTTCTTC	CASSSQLWGTSGSYEQFF
TRBJ2-1	TRBV5-6	-	-	TGTGCCAGCAGCTTGTACCAGGAGCAGTTCTTC	CASSLYQEQFF
TRBJ2-1	TRBV7-2	-	TRBD2	TGTGCCAGCAGCTTTGGGGGACTAGCGGGGACCAATGAGCAGTTCTTC	CASSFGGLAGTNEQFF
TRBJ1-1	TRBV3-1/TRBV3-2	few	TRBD1	TGTGCCAGCAGCCGGATACAGGGGCAAACTGAAGCTTTCTTT	CASSRIQGQTEAFF
TRBJ1-2	TRBV2	-	-	TGTGCCAGCAAGGAAAGACAAGTGCTAATTAACTATGGCTACACCTTC	CASKERQVLINYGYTF
TRBJ2-1	TRBV28	-	TRBD1	TGTGCCAGCAGTTTCCCCGACAGGGTTAGGGGTGAGCAGTTCTTC	CASSFPDRVRGEQFF
TRBJ2-2	TRBV11-3	-	-	TGTGCCAGCAGCCCCCGACTGAAGACCGGGGAGCTGTTTTTT	CASSPRLKTGELFF
TRBJ1-3	TRBV6-6	-	TRBD1	TGTGCCAGCAGTTCTGTACAGGGGGGAAACACCATATATTTT	CASSSVQGGNTIYF